Below, 19 T cell receptor beta chains from the same sample are listed, as sequenced in a study of blood T cell repertoires in COVID-19 (dated by TCRdb to 2020 to 2021). Library preparation used the immunoSEQ multiplex PCR assay. What TCRdb holds here is the immuneACCESS table cut down to in-frame rearrangements. Part of the clones is not present; checked against another copy, under half of the missing clones reflect an unresolved V gene, and the others are unexplained. The sample table lists around 150,000 clones, about 90% of them with a count of one. Of the sample, 4.8% is held by the ten largest clones. The sequencing input was peripheral blood. These receptors were obtained from a man aged 25 to 40 with COVID-19, enrolled during active disease.

The chain recombines TRBV28 with TRBJ1-1, with no clear D. V lost 2 bases and J lost 1, with 5 bases in between. The CDR3 runs 13 residues. Germline V lookup: CDR1 MDHEN, CDR2 SYDVKM. CDR3 DNA sequence: TGTGCCAGCAGTTTAGAGGGGAACACTGAAGCTTTCTTT. Its translation is CASSLEGNTEAFF.

This clone is a singleton in its sample. This chain uses TRBV5-1 with TRBJ2-5; TRBD1 agrees at 11 bases. V lost 4 bases, J lost 5 bases, and 7 bases stayed unmatched. CDR3 length equals 15 residues. CDR1 is SGHRS and CDR2 is YFSETQ in the germline V gene. The CDR3 DNA reads TGCGCCAGCAGCATAGGACAGGGGGCGGGGGAGACCCAGTACTTC. It encodes CASSIGQGAGETQYF.

Concerning this clone itself: The sample contains more than one DNA sequence encoding this CDR3. The rearrangement joins TRBV4-1 to TRBJ2-3; TRBD2 aligns across 8 bases. The CDR3 is 16 amino acids. The J segment lost 2 bases and the V segment lost 1 base, leaving 5 bases of the junction unmatched. The V gene's germline CDR1 is MGHRA and CDR2 YSYEKL. The CDR3 nucleotides are TGCGCCAGCAGCCAAGTGCTAGCGGGTGTCACAGATACGCAGTATTTT. Its protein product is CASSQVLAGVTDTQYF.

This chain connects TRBV10-3 to TRBJ1-1, with TRBD1 as a possible D gene (6 bases). The CDR3 extends over 15 amino acids. V was cut by 8 bases and J by 7 bases, with 23 bases left in between. Germline CDR1 is ENHRY and CDR2 is SYGVKD. The CDR3 loop is CAIRSLGGANFEAFF. The CDR3 nucleotides read TGTGCCATCCGATCCCTGGGGGGGGCGAACTTTGAAGCTTTCTTT.

This rearrangement joins TRBV27 to TRBJ2-7, with TRBD1 identical over 7 bases. The CDR3 is made up of 15 amino acids. The ends lost 1 base at V and 6 bases at J; junction bases unmatched: 9. Germline-derived CDR1 and CDR2 are MNHEY and SMNVEV (reference sequence). The CDR3 DNA reads TGTGCCAGCAGTTTATTTATGGGGGCAGGGGGCGAGCAGTACTTC. This translates into CASSLFMGAGGEQYF.

This chain uses TRBV15 with TRBJ2-7, with a tentative D call TRBD1 (6 bases). The germline V gene encodes CDR1 LNHNV and CDR2 YYDKDF (reference sequence). Trimming cost V 5 bases and J 3 bases, with 20 bases left between them. The CDR3 contains 16 residues. DNA of the CDR3: TGTGCCACCAGCGGTGCAGAAACAGGGTTTGGCTACGAGCAGTACTTC. As protein: CATSGAETGFGYEQYF.

The V and J genes are TRBV30 and TRBJ2-2; D is possibly TRBD2 (6 bases). The germline V gene has CDR1 GTSNPN and CDR2 SVGIG (reference sequence). The V and J ends lost 4 bases and 1 base respectively, with 10 bases between them. There are 14 residues in the CDR3. The CDR3 loop is CAWIRGWNTGELFF. The CDR3 bases are TGTGCCTGGATACGGGGGTGGAACACCGGGGAGCTGTTTTTT.

The V call is TRBV27, the J call TRBJ1-4, with a tentative D call TRBD1 (5 bases). Trimming removed 3 bases from V and 3 bases from J, with 23 bases in between. The germline V gene has CDR1 MNHEY and CDR2 SMNVEV (reference sequence). The CDR3 runs to 19 residues. The CDR3 DNA is TGTGCCAGCAGTTTGACCCCCCGGGGGACGGGGCCTGCTAATGAAAAACTGTTTTTT. Amino acid sequence: CASSLTPRGTGPANEKLFF.

The chain uses TRBV5-1 and TRBJ1-2, with 8 bases that match TRBD1. J was trimmed by 5 bases and V by 4 bases; bases with no gene match: 4. The CDR3 is 13 residues long. Germline CDR1 is SGHRS and CDR2 is YFSETQ. The DNA of the CDR3 is TGCGCCAGCAGCGACAGGGGCCTTTATGGCTACACCTTC. This encodes CASSDRGLYGYTF.

This clone was detected only once. V is TRBV7-9 and J is TRBJ2-3; D not resolved. Germline values: CDR1 SEHNR, CDR2 FQNEAQ (reference sequence). The CDR3 is made up of 13 amino acids. V lost 6 bases and J 3 bases, leaving 10 bases between the germline ends. CDR3 in amino acids: CASSSELTDTQYF. CDR3 bases: TGTGCCAGCAGTTCAGAATTGACAGATACGCAGTATTTT.

The chain recombines TRBV6-2 or TRBV6-3 with TRBJ1-6; D is undetermined. CDR1 MNHEY and CDR2 SVGEGT come from the germline V gene. The CDR3 contains 15 residues. Trimming left V 3 bases short and J 3 bases short, with 9 bases between. CDR3 protein: CASSYSRSYNSPLHF. The CDR3 DNA reads TGTGCCAGCAGTTATAGCCGGAGCTATAATTCACCCCTCCACTTT.

The rearrangement joins TRBV5-6 to TRBJ1-2; tentative D call: TRBD1 (6 bases). Between the trimmed V and J ends, which lost 2 bases and 7 bases, there was a span of 15 bases. Per germline, CDR1 SGHDT and CDR2 YYEEEE. The CDR3 spans 14 residues. CDR3 in amino acids: CASSFGRGKGGYTF. CDR3 DNA: TGTGCCAGCAGCTTCGGCAGGGGTAAGGGTGGCTACACCTTC.

The chain recombines TRBV4-1 with TRBJ1-2; 7 nucleotides agree with TRBD1. Germline values: CDR1 MGHRA, CDR2 YSYEKL. The CDR3 contains 15 residues. V trimming: 0 bases; J trimming: 8 bases; junction bases outside the gene matches: 9. DNA for the CDR3: TGCGCCAGCAGCCAAGAACCCGGGACAGCAATGGGCTACACCTTC. The encoded protein is CASSQEPGTAMGYTF.

V usage is TRBV27 and J usage is TRBJ1-6; 7 bases match TRBD1. Germline assignment: CDR1 MNHEY and CDR2 SMNVEV (reference sequence). Trimming removed 5 bases from V and 12 bases from J; junction bases left unmatched: 7. The CDR3 spans 13 residues. This CDR3 is CASSLTGVRPLHF. CDR3 DNA: TGTGCCAGCAGTCTCACAGGGGTTCGACCCCTCCACTTT.

A few counts support this clone. V is TRBV6-1 and J is TRBJ1-5, with D uncertain. The CDR3 length is 17 residues. V lost 0 bases to trimming and J lost 8 bases, with 20 bases between them. The germline gives CDR1 MNHNS, CDR2 SASEGT. CDR3 sequence (DNA): TGTGCCAGCAGTGAAGCGATGAGGCCAGCGGGTTTAGAGCCCCAGCATTTT. Translation: CASSEAMRPAGLEPQHF.

The V and J genes are TRBV5-1 and TRBJ2-1; 12 positions agree with TRBD2. Germline assignment: CDR1 SGHRS and CDR2 YFSETQ. The CDR3 totals 16 residues. V was clipped by 2 bases and J by 9 bases; unmatched bases: 9. This chain's CDR3 is CASSLQTSGSDSEQFF. CDR3 bases: TGCGCCAGCAGCTTACAGACTAGCGGGAGTGACTCTGAGCAGTTCTTC.

The chain has TRBV6-2 or TRBV6-3 and TRBJ2-3; 7 bases are shared with TRBD2. This CDR3 has 15 residues. J was trimmed by 0 bases and V by 0 bases; bases with no gene match: 0. Germline V CDR1 and CDR2: MNHEY, SVGEGT. CDR3 amino acids: CASSYSRESTDTQYF. The DNA for the CDR3 is TGTGCCAGCAGTTACTCGCGGGAGAGCACAGATACGCAGTATTTT.

This chain connects TRBV6-4 to TRBJ2-7; no clear D. Germline loops: CDR1 MRHNA, CDR2 SNTAGT. V was cut by 8 bases and J by 1 base, with 15 bases left in between. This CDR3 spans 14 amino acids. CDR3: CASWSARLSYEQYF. CDR3 sequence (DNA): TGTGCCAGCTGGTCAGCGAGGTTATCCTACGAGCAGTACTTC.

The chain uses TRBV6-2 or TRBV6-3 and TRBJ2-1, with a possible D match to TRBD2 (6 bases). The CDR3 spans 14 residues. The germline V gene has CDR1 MNHEY and CDR2 SVGEGT. Trimming stripped 4 bases from V and 4 bases from J, with 11 bases between. Here the CDR3 reads CASSFGGAYNEQFF. The CDR3 DNA reads TGTGCCAGCAGTTTTGGCGGGGCTTACAATGAGCAGTTCTTC.